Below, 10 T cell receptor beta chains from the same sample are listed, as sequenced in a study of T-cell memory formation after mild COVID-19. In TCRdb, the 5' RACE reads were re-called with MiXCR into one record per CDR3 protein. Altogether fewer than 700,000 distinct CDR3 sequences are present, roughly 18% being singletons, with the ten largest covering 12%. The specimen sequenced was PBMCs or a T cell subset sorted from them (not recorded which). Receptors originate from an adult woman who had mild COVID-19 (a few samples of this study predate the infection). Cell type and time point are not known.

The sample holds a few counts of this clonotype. The CDR3 protein is CASSYLGPLGTEAFF. CDR3 sequence (DNA): TGTGCCAGCAGTTACTTGGGGCCTCTGGGTACTGAAGCTTTCTTT. The chain is built from TRBV6-2 or TRBV6-3 and TRBJ1-1, with D tentatively TRBD1 (5 bases). Trimming cost V 1 base and J 5 bases, with 14 bases left between them. The CDR3 extends over 15 amino acids. Germline-derived CDR1 and CDR2 are MNHEY and SVGEGT.

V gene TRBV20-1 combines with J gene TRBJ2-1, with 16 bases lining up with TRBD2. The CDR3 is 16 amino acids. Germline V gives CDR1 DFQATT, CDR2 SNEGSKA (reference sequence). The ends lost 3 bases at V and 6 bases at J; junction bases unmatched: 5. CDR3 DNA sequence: TGCAGTGCTAGTCTCGGGACTAGCGGGAGGGCCAATGAGCAGTTCTTC. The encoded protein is CSASLGTSGRANEQFF.

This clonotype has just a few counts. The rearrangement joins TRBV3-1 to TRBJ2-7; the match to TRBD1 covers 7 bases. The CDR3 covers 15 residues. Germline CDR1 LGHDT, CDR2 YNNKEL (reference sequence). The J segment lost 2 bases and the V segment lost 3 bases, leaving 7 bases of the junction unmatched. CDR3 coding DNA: TGTGCCAGCAGCCAGGTCCACAGGGGAGCCTACGAGCAGTACTTC. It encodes CASSQVHRGAYEQYF.

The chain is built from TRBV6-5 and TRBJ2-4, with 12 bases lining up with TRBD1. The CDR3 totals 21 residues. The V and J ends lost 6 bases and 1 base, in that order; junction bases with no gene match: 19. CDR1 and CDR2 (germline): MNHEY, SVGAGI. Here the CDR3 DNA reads TGTGCCAGCAGGAATTCTGTCTCCGGGACAGGGGGCGCTTTGGCCAAAAACATTCAGTACTTC. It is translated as CASRNSVSGTGGALAKNIQYF.

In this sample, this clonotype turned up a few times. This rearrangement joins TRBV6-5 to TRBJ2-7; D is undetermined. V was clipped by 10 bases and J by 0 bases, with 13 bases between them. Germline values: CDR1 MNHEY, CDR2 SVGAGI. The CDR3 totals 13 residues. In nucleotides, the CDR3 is TGTGCCACCCATACGGCAGGCTCCTACGAGCAGTACTTC. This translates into CATHTAGSYEQYF.

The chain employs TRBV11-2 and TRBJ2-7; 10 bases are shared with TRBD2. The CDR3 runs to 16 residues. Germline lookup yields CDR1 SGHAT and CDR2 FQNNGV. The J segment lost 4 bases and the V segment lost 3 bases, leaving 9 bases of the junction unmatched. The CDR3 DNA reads TGTGCCAGCAGCTTCACCGCCCTAGCGGGAGCGTACGAGCAGTACTTC. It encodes CASSFTALAGAYEQYF.

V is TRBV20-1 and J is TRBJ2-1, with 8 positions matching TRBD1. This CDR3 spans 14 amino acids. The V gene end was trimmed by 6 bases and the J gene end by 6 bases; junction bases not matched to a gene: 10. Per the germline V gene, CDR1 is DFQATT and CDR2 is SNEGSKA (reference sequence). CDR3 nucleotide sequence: TGCAGTGCCAGCCCGCCAGGGGGCCGCAATGAGCAGTTCTTC. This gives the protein CSASPPGGRNEQFF.

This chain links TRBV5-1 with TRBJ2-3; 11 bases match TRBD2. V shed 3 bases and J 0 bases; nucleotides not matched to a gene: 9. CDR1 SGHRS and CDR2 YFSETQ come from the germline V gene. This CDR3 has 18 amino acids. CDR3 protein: CASSSLAGGRLSTDTQYF. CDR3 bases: TGCGCCAGCAGCTCGTTAGCGGGGGGGCGACTGAGCACAGATACGCAGTATTTT.

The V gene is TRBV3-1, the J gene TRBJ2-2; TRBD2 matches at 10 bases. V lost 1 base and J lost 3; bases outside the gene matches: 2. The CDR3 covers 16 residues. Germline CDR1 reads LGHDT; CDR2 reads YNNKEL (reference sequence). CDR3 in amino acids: CASSQASGGYTGELFF. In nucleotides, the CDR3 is TGTGCCAGCAGCCAAGCTAGCGGGGGTTACACCGGGGAGCTGTTTTTT.

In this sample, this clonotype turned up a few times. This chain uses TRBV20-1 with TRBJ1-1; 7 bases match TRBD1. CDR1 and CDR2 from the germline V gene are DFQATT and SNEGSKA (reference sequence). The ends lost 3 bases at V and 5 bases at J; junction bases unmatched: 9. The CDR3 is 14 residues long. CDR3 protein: CSARAGGPKTEAFF. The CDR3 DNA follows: TGCAGTGCTAGGGCAGGGGGGCCGAAAACTGAAGCTTTCTTT.